The rows below give T cell receptor beta chains drawn from one sample of a study of blood T cells in healthy people across ages. TCRdb passed the 5' RACE reads through MiXCR, listing each CDR3 protein once. The data show 1.5 million to 2 million distinct CDR3 sequences, approximately 50% seen once. Sequencing was done on a sample of blood. All receptors come from a middle-aged woman in good health. Both conserved end residues are part of each CDR3. A D gene is named only where the DNA matches it firmly. Rows give clone size only sometimes, using once, few, many, or a class for an expanded clone.

D	V	size	J	CDR3
-	TRBV3-1	-	TRBJ2-5	CASSQAAGPQETQYF
TRBD1	TRBV10-3	-	TRBJ2-7	CAISPRDSSYEQYF
-	TRBV10-3	-	TRBJ2-5	CAIGQQETQYF
TRBD1	TRBV3-1	-	-	CASSRLDRGEETQYF
TRBD1	TRBV5-1	-	TRBJ1-2	CASSFLSNTGTGGVYGYTF
-	TRBV7-4	-	TRBJ2-3	CASSPLGFADTQYF
TRBD2	TRBV7-2	-	TRBJ2-5	CASGLLGGRLSGEQYF
TRBD2	TRBV10-3	-	TRBJ2-5	CAIRRASGGVQYF
TRBD1	TRBV7-2	few	TRBJ2-7	CASSLGTGPEQYF
TRBD2	TRBV12-3/TRBV12-4	few	TRBJ2-5	CASWGAGGELQETQYF
-	TRBV2	-	TRBJ2-3	CASSVRGITDTQYF
-	TRBV6-2/TRBV6-3	few	TRBJ2-6	CASSPHDSGANVLTF
-	TRBV20-1	-	TRBJ2-1	CSARDVLASSSYNEQFF
-	TRBV13	-	TRBJ2-3	CASSWISVTQYF
-	TRBV4-2	few	TRBJ1-6	CASSQQSGDNSPLHF
TRBD1	TRBV6-1	few	TRBJ1-5	CASRETGYSNQPQHF
-	TRBV5-1	few	TRBJ2-1	CASSLAASMGDEQFF
-	TRBV27	once	TRBJ1-2	CASSLLGGTIHGYTF
-	TRBV29-1	-	TRBJ2-2	CSVGGQTNTGELFF
TRBD1	TRBV29-1	-	TRBJ1-4	CSVGQGPSNEKLFF
-	TRBV14	many	TRBJ2-5	CASSQVRGETQYF
-	TRBV24-1	-	TRBJ2-6	CATCDPRAGANVLTF
-	TRBV4-2	-	TRBJ2-1	CASSPTEGDYNEQFF
-	TRBV5-1	few	TRBJ2-3	CASSLGATSGNTQYF
-	TRBV5-1	few	TRBJ2-3	CASSLKGPGPTDTQYF
-	TRBV12-3/TRBV12-4	-	TRBJ2-1	CASSQGPNELSYNEQFF
TRBD1	TRBV15	few	TRBJ2-7	CATSRGQGGSYEQYF
TRBD1	TRBV5-1	-	TRBJ2-1	CASSVTGVNEQFF
-	TRBV6-2/TRBV6-3	-	TRBJ2-5	CASSRLRLPPHQTQYF
TRBD1	TRBV7-2	-	TRBJ2-3	CASSSRAGGRDTQYF
-	TRBV3-1	-	TRBJ2-4	CASSQKRVQNIQYF
TRBD2	TRBV7-2	many	TRBJ2-1	CASSLDPAGAYNEQFF
-	TRBV7-2	-	TRBJ2-7	CASSLARRTSYEQYF
TRBD2	TRBV13	few	TRBJ2-1	CASSQLAGTSGGHYNEQFF
TRBD2	TRBV27	-	TRBJ2-3	CASSFSGGGSDTQYF
-	TRBV7-7	few	TRBJ2-3	CASSPGLANTDTQYF
TRBD1	TRBV5-1	-	TRBJ2-3	CASSLTGGLPDTQYF
-	TRBV21-1	-	TRBJ2-7	CASNSQSPYEQYF
-	TRBV4-3	-	TRBJ2-3	CASSQDLGAGRPGTDTLYF